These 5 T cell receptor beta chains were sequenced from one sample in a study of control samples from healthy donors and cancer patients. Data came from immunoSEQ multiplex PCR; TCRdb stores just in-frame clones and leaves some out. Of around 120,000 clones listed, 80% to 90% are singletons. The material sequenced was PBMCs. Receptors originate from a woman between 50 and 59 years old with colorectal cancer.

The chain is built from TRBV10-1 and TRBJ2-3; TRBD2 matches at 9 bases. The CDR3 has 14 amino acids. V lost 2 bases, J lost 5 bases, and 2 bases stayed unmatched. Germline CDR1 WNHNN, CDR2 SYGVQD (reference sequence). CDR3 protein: CASSESGGRDTQYF. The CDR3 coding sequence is TGCGCCAGCAGTGAGAGCGGGGGGAGAGATACGCAGTATTTT.

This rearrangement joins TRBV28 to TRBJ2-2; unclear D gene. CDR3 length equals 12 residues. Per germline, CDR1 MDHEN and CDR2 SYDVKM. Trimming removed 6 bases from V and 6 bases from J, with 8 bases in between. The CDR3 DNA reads TGTGCCAGCAGGACCGGTTCCGGGGAGCTGTTTTTT. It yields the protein CASRTGSGELFF.

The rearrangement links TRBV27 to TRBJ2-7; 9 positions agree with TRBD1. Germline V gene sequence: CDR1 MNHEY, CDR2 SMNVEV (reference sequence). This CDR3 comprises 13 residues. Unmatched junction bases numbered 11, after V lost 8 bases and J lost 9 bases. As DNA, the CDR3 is TGTGCCAGCGGGGGACAGGGCATGAGGGGGCAGTACTTC. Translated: CASGGQGMRGQYF.

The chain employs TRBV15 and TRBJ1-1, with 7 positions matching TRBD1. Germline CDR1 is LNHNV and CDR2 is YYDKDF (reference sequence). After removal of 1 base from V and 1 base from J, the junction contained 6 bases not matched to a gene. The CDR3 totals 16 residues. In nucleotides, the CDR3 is TGTGCCACCAGCAGAGTCCTGGGGGACAGGAACACTGAAGCTTTCTTT. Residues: CATSRVLGDRNTEAFF.

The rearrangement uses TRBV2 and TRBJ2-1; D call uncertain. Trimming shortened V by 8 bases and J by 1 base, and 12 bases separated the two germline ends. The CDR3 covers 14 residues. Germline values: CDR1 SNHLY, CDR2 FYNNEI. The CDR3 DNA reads TGTGCCAGCTTCTTGAGCGAATCCTACAATGAGCAGTTCTTC. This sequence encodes CASFLSESYNEQFF.